This TCR beta chain appears in the sequencing data of a study of cytomegalovirus exposure and HLA in healthy donors. The study's findings and limits: Presence/absence analyses assumed roughly uniform sequencing depth across donors. TCR beta sequences reportedly predicted most subjects' HLA-A and HLA-B alleles accurately.

The PCR was carried out with 60 Vbeta primers and 13 Jbeta primers. TCRdb keeps only in-frame clones here, not all; method: immunoSEQ multiplex PCR. The sample holds about 200,000 clones; approximately 81% are singletons and the top ten take roughly 3.1%. V gave up 2 bases and J gave up 4 bases; unmatched junction bases: 8. CDR3 length: 16 amino acids. The germline gives CDR1 MNHNS, CDR2 SASEGT. This clone was seen just once. The antigen remains undetermined. The source is a man aged 25-45 years in good health and CMV-seronegative. V usage is TRBV6-1 and J usage is TRBJ2-1; 7 bases agree with TRBD2. Sequenced input: PBMCs. The CDR3 spells CASSEPGLAAYNEQFF. The CDR3 DNA follows: TGTGCCAGCAGTGAACCGGGGCTAGCGGCTTACAATGAGCAGTTCTTC.